This T cell receptor beta chain stems from a study of blood T cell repertoires in COVID-19 (dated by TCRdb to 2020 to 2021). About the investigation overall: The collaborator samples originated in the United States, Italy and Spain and spanned the acute and convalescent phases of COVID-19. The prospective study material was composed of cDNA or gDNA derived from T cells, B-cell-depleted T cells, or PBMCs. The dataset comprised deeply sampled blood TCRbeta repertoires from subjects exposed to, actively infected with, or recovered from COVID-19. The repertoires were released in a freely available public database meant as a resource for research on the immune response to SARS-CoV-2. The samples were drawn from the first 160 participants of the ongoing ImmuneRACE study and from 1,254 subjects provided by 6 global collaborators. A de-identified subject ID, COVID-19 status, age in years and sex were almost always included in the sample metadata. HLA class I and class II types, where available, came from metadata supplied by the sample provider rather than from assay-based typing. The paper's findings and limits, for the study overall: How much clinical and demographic metadata was included differed by source and by participant, and the metadata was provided uncurated.

TCRbeta CDR3 regions were amplified from genomic DNA using the immunoSEQ Assay, a bias-controlled multiplex PCR. In the paper's pipeline: Within the assay, amplification of reference gene primers was used to estimate how many nucleated cells each sample contained. To quantify the absolute abundance of each unique TCRbeta CDR3 rearrangement, sequence reads were collapsed and filtered. For each sample, productive Simpson clonality was calculated by taking the square root of Simpson's diversity index across productive rearrangements. The immuneACCESS repertoire file appears here via TCRdb, limited to in-frame rearrangements. These files lack a portion of the clones; in checked studies, under half of the deficit traces to unresolved V genes, and the cause of the others is not known. The V and J calls and clone size come from that table; D and trimming were worked out from the DNA. Counted in this sample were tens of thousands of clones; about three quarters of them appeared once. Of the sample, under 30% is held by the ten largest clones.

At the junction V is shortened by 4 bases and J by 6 bases, with 16 bases in between. The CDR3 starts with the cysteine, ends with the phenylalanine, and has 14 residues. Just CDR3 DNA is preserved here, 42 bases in frame from base 1. CDR1 and CDR2 are read off the germline V gene as KGHSH and LQKENI. This clone was picked up a small number of times. The antigen it binds to is not known. Base qualities are not provided; no much larger clone lies one nucleotide away. Collaborating institutions collected whole blood in K2EDTA tubes following their own protocols. For TCRbeta analysis, collaborators shipped samples as frozen whole blood, isolated PBMCs, or DNA extracted from either of those sample types.

Source material: peripheral blood. The chain is assembled from TRBV18 and TRBJ2-7, with TRBD2 tentatively as D gene (6 bases match). The source of this sequence is a woman aged 65 to 85 with acute or convalescent COVID-19. The DNA sequence is as follows: TGTGCCAGCTCACTGGGTCCGCGGGGAATCGAGCAGTACTTC. It is translated as CASSLGPRGIEQYF.